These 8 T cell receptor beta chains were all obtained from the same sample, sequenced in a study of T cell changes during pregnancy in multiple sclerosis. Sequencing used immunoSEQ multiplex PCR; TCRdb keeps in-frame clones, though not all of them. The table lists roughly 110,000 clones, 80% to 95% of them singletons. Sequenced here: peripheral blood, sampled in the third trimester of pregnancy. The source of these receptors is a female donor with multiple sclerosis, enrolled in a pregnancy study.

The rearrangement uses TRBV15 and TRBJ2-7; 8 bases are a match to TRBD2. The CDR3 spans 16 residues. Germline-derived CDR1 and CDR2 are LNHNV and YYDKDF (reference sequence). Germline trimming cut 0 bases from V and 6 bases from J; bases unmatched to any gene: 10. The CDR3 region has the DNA TGTGCCACCAGCAGAGATTTAGTGCGGGGGGAGGGCGAGCAGTACTTC. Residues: CATSRDLVRGEGEQYF.

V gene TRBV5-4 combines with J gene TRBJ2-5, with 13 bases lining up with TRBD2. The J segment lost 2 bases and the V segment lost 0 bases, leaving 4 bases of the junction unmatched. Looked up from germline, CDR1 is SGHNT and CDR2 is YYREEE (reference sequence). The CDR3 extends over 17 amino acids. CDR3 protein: CASSLGTSGSRQETQYF. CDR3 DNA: TGTGCCAGCAGCTTGGGGACTAGCGGGAGTCGTCAAGAGACCCAGTACTTC.

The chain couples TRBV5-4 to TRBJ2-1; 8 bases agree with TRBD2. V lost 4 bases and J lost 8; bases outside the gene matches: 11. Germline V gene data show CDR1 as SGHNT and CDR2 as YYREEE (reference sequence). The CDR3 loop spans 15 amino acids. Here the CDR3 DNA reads TGTGCCAGCAGCATCGGAATAGCGGGGAGGGATGAGCAGTTCTTC. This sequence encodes CASSIGIAGRDEQFF.

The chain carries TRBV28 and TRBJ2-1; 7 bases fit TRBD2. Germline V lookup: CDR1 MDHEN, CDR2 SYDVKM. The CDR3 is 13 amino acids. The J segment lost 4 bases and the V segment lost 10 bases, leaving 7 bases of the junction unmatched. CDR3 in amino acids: CATSGDGYNEQFF. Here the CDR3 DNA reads TGTGCCACAAGCGGGGACGGGTACAATGAGCAGTTCTTC.

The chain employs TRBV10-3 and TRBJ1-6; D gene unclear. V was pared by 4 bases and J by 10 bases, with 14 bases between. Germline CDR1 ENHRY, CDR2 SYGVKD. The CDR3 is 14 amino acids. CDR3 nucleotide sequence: TGTGCCATCAGTGCCTACGCGGAGGAATCACCCCTCCACTTT. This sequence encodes CAISAYAEESPLHF.

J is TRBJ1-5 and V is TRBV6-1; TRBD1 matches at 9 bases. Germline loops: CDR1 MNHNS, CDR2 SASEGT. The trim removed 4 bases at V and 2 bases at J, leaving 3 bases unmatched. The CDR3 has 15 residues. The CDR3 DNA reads TGTGCCAGCAGTGCCCGGACAGGGGGCAATCAGCCCCAGCATTTT. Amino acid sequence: CASSARTGGNQPQHF.

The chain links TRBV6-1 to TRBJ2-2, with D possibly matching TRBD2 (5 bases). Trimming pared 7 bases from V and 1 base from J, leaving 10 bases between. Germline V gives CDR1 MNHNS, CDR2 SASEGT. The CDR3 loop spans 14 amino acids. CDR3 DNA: TGTGCCAGCATCCCGACTATGAACACCGGGGAGCTGTTTTTT. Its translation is CASIPTMNTGELFF.

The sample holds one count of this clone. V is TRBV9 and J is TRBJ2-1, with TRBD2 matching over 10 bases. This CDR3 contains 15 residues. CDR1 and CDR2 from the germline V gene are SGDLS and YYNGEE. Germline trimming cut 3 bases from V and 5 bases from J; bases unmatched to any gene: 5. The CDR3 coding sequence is TGTGCCAGCAGCGCAGCGGGGGGGGCTCACAATGAGCAGTTCTTC. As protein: CASSAAGGAHNEQFF.